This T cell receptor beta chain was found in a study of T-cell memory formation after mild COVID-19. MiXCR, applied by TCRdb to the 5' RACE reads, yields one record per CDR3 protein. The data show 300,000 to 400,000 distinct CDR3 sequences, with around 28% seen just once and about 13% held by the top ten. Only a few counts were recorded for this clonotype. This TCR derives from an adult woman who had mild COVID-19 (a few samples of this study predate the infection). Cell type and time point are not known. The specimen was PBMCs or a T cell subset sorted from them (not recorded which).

The CDR3 region is CSASRGEQFF. CDR3 DNA sequence: TGCAGTGCTAGCAGGGGCGAGCAGTTCTTC. The chain carries TRBV20-1 and TRBJ2-1, with a tentative D call TRBD1 (6 bases). The CDR3 is made up of 10 amino acids. The ends were cut back, 3 bases at V and 10 bases at J, with 7 bases in the middle. CDR1 DFQATT and CDR2 SNEGSKA come from the germline V gene (reference sequence).